This T cell receptor beta chain was identified during a study of beta chain features in type 1 diabetes. The isolated RNA, all of it, was reverse transcribed, so expressed TCRB transcripts were what got sequenced. TCRdb keeps only in-frame clones here, not all; method: immunoSEQ multiplex PCR. The sample gives about 260,000 clones, 68% of which show up once; around 0.05% is in the top ten. Blood was collected once per donor into heparin, averaging about 0.12 L. This clone appeared a single time. CDR1 GTSNPN and CDR2 SVGIG come from the germline V gene (reference sequence). The CDR3 covers 16 residues. Trimming took 4 bases from V and 8 from J; bases not matched to a gene: 14.

This TCR was sampled from a man aged 25 to 40 in good health. Sample: naive CD4+ T cells from blood. This rearrangement joins TRBV30 to TRBJ2-1, with 10 nucleotides matching TRBD2. The CDR3: CAWTTGRLAGNDEQFF. CDR3 in DNA: TGTGCCTGGACCACTGGGCGACTAGCGGGTAATGATGAGCAGTTCTTC.